This TCR beta chain came from a study of blood T cells in healthy people across ages. Per-sample yields of isolated PBMCs were at least 6 million. Samples each yielded at least 6 micrograms of total RNA. This clonotype was detected a few times. V was trimmed by 1 base and J by 2 bases, leaving 13 bases between them. The germline gives CDR1 LGHNA, CDR2 YSLEER. This CDR3 has 16 residues. A sample-barcoded 5' primer and a J-beta primer mix were used in a second PCR of about 7 to 12 cycles. The template-switch adaptor was a 5' adaptor with 12 random nucleotides. It tagged each cDNA molecule. Using its own MiXCR run on the 5' RACE reads, TCRdb lists one record per CDR3 protein. The sample consists of around 1.5 million distinct CDR3 sequences, roughly 60% of them appearing once.

Sequencing was performed on blood. The chain combines TRBV4-3 with TRBJ2-3; D possibly corresponds to TRBD2 (5 bases). This receptor was obtained from a man aged 18 to 30 in good health. The CDR3 is CASSQVRERHTDTQYF. The CDR3 DNA is TGCGCCAGCAGCCAAGTTAGGGAGAGGCACACAGATACGCAGTATTTT.